This T cell receptor beta chain was sequenced in a study of CD8+CD57+ T cells in acquired aplastic anemia. Patients included in sequencing had previously demonstrated CD8+CD57+ cell expansion by flow cytometry. Profiling of TCR beta VDJ combinations and CDR3 sequences used genomic DNA as template. TCRdb used MiXCR to reprocess the reads, holding one entry per CDR3 protein. The table includes around 150,000 distinct CDR3 sequences, 40% to 55% detected once. Sequenced input: sorted CD4+, CD8+, or CD8+CD57+ T cells (not recorded which) from PBMCs. The sequence was obtained from a human donor with aplastic anemia.

The DNA for the CDR3 is TGTGCCAGCGGTCTGACCCAGTACTTC. This translates into CASGLTQYF. The chain recombines TRBV7-9 with TRBJ2-5; D gene unclear. The CDR3 extends over 9 amino acids. Trimming took 8 bases from V and 7 from J, leaving 5 bases between them. Germline CDR1 reads SEHNR; CDR2 reads FQNEAQ (reference sequence).